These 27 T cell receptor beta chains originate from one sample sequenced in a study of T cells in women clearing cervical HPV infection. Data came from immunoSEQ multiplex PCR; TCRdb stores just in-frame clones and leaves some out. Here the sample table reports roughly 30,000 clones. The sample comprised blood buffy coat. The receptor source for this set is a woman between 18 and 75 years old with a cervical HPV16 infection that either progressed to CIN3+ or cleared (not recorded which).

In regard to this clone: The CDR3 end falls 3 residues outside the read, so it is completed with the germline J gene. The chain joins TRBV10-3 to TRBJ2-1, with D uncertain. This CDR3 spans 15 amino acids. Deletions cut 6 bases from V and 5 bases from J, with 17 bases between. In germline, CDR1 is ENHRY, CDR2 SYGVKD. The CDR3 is CAIRRSGGIDNEQFF. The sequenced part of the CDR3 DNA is TGTGCCATCAGGCGATCAGGTGGTATTGACAATGAG.

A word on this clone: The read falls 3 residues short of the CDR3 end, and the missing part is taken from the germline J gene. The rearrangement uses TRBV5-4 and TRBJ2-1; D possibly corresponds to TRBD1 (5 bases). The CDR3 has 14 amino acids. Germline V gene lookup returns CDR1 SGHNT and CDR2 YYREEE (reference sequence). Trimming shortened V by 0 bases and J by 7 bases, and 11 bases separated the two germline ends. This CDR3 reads CASSLAFQGNEQFF. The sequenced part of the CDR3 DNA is TGTGCCAGCAGCTTGGCATTTCAGGGAAATGAG.

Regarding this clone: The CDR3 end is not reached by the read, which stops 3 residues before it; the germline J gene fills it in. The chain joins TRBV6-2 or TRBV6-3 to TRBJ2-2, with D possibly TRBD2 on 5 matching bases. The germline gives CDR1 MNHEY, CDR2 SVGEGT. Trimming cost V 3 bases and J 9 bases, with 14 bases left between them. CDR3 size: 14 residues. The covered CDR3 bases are TGTGCCAGCAGTTATGCAACTAGAATGAGGGAG. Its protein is CASSYATRMRE. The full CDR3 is CASSYATRMRELFF.

The DNA read from the CDR3 is TGCAGTGCTAGCCAGGGAGCAACC. It yields the protein CSASQGAT. The full CDR3 protein is CSASQGATLHF. The rearrangement uses TRBV20-1 and TRBJ1-6; weak D call: TRBD1 (5 bases). The CDR3 goes on 3 residues after the read ends, and that part is filled in from the germline J gene. Germline V gene data show CDR1 as DFQATT and CDR2 as SNEGSKA (reference sequence). The CDR3 totals 11 residues.

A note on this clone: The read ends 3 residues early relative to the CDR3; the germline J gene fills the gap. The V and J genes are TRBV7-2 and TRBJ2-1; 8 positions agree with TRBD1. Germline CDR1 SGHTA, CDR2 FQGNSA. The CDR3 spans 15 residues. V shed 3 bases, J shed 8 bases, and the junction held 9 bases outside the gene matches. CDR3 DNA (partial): TGTGCCAGCAGCTTTGACAGGGGTTATTGGGATGAG. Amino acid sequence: CASSFDRGYWDE. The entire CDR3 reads CASSFDRGYWDEQFF.

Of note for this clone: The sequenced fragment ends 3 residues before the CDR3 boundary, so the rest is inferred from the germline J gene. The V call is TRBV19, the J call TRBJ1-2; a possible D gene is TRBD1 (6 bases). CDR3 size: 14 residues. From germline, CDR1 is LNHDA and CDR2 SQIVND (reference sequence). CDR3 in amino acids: CASSGRAGANDYTF. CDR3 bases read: TGTGCCAGTAGTGGTAGGGCAGGGGCCAATGAC.

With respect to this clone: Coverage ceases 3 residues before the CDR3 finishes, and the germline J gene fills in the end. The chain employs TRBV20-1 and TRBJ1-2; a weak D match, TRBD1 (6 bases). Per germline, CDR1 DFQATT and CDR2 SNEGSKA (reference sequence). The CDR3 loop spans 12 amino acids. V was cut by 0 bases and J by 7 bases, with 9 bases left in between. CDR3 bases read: TGCAGTGCTAGAGATGCAGGGGCTGGC. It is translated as CSARDAGAG. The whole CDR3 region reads CSARDAGAGYTF.

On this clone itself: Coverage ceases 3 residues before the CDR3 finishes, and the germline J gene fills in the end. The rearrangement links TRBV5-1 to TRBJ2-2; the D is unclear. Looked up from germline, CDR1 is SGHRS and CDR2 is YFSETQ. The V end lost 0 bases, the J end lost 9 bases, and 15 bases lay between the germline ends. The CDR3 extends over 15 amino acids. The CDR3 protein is CASSLGLGLIRELFF. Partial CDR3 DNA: TGCGCCAGCAGCTTGGGGCTAGGTTTGATCCGGGAG.

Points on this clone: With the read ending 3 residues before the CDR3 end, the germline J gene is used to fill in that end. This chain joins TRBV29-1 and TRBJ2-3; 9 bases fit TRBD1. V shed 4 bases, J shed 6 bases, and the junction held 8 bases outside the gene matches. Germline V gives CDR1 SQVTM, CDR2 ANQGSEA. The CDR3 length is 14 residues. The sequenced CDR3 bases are TGCAGCGTTGGGGACAGGGTTAGATCCGATACG. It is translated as CSVGDRVRSDT. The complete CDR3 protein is CSVGDRVRSDTQYF.

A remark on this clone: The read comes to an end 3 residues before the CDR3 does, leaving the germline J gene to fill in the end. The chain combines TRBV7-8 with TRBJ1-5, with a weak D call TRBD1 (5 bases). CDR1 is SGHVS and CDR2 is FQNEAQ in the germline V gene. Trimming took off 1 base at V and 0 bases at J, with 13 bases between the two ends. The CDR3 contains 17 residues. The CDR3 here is CASSLVGDLNSNQPQHF. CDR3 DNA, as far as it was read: TGTGCCAGCAGCTTAGTAGGGGATCTGAATAGCAATCAGCCC.

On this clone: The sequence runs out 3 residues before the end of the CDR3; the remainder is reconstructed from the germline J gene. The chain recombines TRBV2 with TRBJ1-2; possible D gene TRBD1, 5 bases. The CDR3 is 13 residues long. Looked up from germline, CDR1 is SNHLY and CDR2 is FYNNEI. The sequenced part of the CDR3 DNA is TGTGCCAGCAGTCCGTTGCAGGGTTACGGC. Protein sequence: CASSPLQGYG. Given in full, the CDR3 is CASSPLQGYGYTF.

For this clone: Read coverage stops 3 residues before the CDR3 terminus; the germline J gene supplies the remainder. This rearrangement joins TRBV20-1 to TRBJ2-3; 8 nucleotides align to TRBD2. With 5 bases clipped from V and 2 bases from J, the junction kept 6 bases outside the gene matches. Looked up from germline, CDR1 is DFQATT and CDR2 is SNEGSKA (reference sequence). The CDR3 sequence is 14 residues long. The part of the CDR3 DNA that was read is TGCAGTGCTCCGAGCGGGGGTTACACAGATACG. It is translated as CSAPSGGYTDT. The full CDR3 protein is CSAPSGGYTDTQYF.

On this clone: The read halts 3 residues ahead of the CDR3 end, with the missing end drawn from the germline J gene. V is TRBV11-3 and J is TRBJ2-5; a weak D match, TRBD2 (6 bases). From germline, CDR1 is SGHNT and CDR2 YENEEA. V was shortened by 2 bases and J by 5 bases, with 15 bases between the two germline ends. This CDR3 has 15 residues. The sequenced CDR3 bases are TGTGCCAGCAGCTTATCCGGGGAGGCTAGGGAGACC. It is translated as CASSLSGEARET. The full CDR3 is CASSLSGEARETQYF.

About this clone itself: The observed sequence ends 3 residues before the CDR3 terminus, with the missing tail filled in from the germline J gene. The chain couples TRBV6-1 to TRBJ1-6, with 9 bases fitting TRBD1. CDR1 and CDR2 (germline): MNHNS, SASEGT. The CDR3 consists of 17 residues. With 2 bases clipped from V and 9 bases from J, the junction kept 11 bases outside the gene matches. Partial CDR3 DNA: TGTGCCAGCAGTGAAAGGGACAGGGTGGTGCTTAGTTCACCC. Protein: CASSERDRVVLSSP. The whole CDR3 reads CASSERDRVVLSSPLHF.

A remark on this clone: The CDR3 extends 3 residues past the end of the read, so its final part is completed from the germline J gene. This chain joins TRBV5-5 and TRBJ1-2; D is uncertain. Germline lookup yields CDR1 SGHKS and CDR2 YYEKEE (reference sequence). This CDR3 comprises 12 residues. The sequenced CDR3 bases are TGTGCCAGCAGTTCTGATTCACGGGGC. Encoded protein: CASSSDSRG. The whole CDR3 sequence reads CASSSDSRGYTF.

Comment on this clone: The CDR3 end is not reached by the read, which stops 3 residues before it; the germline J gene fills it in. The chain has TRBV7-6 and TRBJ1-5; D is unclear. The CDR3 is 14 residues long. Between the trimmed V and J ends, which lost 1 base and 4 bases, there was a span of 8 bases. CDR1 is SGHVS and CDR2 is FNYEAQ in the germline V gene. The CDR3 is CASSLEPWNQPQHF. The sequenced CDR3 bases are TGTGCCAGCAGCTTAGAGCCGTGGAATCAGCCC.

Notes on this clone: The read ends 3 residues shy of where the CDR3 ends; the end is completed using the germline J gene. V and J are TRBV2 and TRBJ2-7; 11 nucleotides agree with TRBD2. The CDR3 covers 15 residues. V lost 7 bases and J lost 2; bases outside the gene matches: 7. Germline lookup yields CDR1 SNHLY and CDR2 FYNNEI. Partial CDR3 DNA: TGTGCCAGCACCGGTACTAGCGGGAGCGCCTACGAG. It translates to CASTGTSGSAYE. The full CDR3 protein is CASTGTSGSAYEQYF. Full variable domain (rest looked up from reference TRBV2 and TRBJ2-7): EPEVTQTPSHQVTQMGQEVILRCVPISNHLYFYWYRQILGQKVEFLVSFYNNEISEKSEIFDDQFSVERPDGSNFTLKIRSTKLEDSAMYFCASTGTSGSAYEQYFGPGTRLTVT.

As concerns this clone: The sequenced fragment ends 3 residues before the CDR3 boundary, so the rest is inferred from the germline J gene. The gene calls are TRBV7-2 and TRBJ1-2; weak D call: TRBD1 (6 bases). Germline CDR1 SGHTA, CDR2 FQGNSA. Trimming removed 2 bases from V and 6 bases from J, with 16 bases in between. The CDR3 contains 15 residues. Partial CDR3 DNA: TGTGCCAGCAGCTTAAGAACGGGGCAGGGGCATGGC. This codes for CASSLRTGQGHG. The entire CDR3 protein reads CASSLRTGQGHGYTF.

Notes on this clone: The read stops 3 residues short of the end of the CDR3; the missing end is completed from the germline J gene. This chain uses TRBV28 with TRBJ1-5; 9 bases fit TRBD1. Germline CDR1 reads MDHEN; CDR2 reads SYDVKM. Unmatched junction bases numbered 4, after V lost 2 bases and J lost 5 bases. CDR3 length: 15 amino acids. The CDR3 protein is CASSLQTGGDQPQHF. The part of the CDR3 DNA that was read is TGTGCCAGCAGTTTACAGACAGGGGGAGATCAGCCC.

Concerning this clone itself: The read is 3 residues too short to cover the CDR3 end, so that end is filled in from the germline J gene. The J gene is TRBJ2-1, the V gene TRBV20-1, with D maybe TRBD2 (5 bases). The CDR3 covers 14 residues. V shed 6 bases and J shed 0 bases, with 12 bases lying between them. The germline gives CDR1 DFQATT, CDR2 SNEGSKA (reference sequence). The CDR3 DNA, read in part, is TGCAGTGCCCCGGCGGGCAGCTCCTACAATGAG. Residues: CSAPAGSSYNE. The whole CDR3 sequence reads CSAPAGSSYNEQFF.

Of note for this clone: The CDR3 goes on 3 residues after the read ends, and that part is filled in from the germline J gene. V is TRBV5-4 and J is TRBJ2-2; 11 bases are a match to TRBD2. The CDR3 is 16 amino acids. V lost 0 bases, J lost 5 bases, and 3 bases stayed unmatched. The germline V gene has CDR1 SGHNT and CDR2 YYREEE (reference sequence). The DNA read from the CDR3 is TGTGCCAGCAGCTTGGTTAGCGGGAGGGGTACCGGGGAG. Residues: CASSLVSGRGTGE. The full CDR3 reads CASSLVSGRGTGELFF.

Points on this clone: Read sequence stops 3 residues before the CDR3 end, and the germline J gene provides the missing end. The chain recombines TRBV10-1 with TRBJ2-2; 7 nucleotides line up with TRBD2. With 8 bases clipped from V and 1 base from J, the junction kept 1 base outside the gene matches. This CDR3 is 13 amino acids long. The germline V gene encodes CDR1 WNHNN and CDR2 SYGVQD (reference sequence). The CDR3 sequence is CASRGRNTGELFF. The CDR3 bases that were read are TGCGCCAGCCGCGGGAGGAACACCGGGGAG.

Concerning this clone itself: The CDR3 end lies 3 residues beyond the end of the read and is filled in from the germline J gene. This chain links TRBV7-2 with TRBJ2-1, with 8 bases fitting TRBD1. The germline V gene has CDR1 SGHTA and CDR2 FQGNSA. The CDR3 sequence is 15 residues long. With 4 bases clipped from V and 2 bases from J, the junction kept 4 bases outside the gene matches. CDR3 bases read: TGTGCCAGCAGCTCCCGGACAGGGACCTACAATGAG. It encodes CASSSRTGTYNE. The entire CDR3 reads CASSSRTGTYNEQFF.

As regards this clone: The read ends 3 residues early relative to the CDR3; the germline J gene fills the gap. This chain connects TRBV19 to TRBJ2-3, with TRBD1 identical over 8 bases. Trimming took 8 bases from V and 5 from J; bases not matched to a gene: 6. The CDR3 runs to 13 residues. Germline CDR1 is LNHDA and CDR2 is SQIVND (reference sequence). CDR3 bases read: TGTGCCAGTGGGGACAGGAGAAAAGATACG. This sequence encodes CASGDRRKDT. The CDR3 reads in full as CASGDRRKDTQYF.

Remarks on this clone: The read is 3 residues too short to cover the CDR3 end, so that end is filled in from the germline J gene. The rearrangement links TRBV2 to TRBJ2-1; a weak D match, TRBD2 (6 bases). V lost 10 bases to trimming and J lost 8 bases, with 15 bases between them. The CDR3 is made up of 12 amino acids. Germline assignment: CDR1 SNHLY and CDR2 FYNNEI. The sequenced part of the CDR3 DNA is TGTGCCACCTCCGGGACTCCATATGAG. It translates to CATSGTPYE. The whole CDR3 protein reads CATSGTPYEQFF.

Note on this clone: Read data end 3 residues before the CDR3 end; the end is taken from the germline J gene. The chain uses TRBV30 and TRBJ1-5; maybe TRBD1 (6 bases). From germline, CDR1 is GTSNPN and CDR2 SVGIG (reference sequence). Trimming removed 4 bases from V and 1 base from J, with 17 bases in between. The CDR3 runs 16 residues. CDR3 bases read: TGTGCCTGGACTCCCCGGGAGGGGGTCAGCAATCAGCCC. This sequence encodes CAWTPREGVSNQP. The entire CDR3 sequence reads CAWTPREGVSNQPQHF.

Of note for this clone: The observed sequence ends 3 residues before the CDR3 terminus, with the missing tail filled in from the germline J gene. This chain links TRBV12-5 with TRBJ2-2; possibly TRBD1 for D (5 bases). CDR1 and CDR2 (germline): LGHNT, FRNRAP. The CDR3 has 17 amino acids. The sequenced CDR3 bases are TGTGCTAGTGGTCCCAACAGGTCCCGGTCAACTAATGAAAAG. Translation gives CASGPNRSRSTNEK. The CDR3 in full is CASGPNRSRSTNEKLFF.